These 10 T cell receptor beta chains came from one sample sequenced in a study of beta chain features in type 1 diabetes. Findings and caveats of the study: Shortening of TCRB CDR3s, moderate but significant, appeared in all four CD4+ subsets of Type 1 diabetes patients.

The isolated RNA, all of it, was reverse transcribed, so expressed TCRB transcripts were what got sequenced. Produced via immunoSEQ multiplex PCR; TCRdb's table is partial and in-frame only. Counted here are about 650,000 clones, around an eighth occurring once; the ten biggest clones make up more than 0.09%. Antigens for these TCRs are unknown. The sample comprised naive CD4+ T cells from blood. These receptors were collected from a young man with type 1 diabetes.

The chain couples TRBV29-1 to TRBJ2-7; D is undetermined. Germline CDR1 reads SQVTM; CDR2 reads ANQGSEA. This CDR3 has 13 amino acids. Trimming removed 4 bases from V and 4 bases from J, with 14 bases in between. CDR3 coding DNA: TGCAGCGTTGGTACCGTCGGTGATTACGAGCAGTACTTC. Protein product: CSVGTVGDYEQYF.

This chain uses TRBV2 with TRBJ1-4; TRBD1 might be the D (5 bases). Germline-derived CDR1 and CDR2 are SNHLY and FYNNEI. The CDR3 is 14 amino acids. Trimming took off 5 bases at V and 0 bases at J, with 7 bases between the two ends. This chain's CDR3 is CASSMGPTNEKLFF. For the CDR3, the DNA is TGTGCCAGCAGTATGGGGCCAACTAATGAAAAACTGTTTTTT.

The chain carries TRBV5-5 and TRBJ1-1; D is unresolved. The CDR3 length is 12 residues. Per germline, CDR1 SGHKS and CDR2 YYEKEE (reference sequence). V was cut by 2 bases and J by 6 bases, with 8 bases left in between. CDR3 sequence: CASSLTGAEAFF. CDR3 nucleotide sequence: TGTGCCAGCAGCTTAACCGGGGCTGAAGCTTTCTTT.

This sequence joins TRBV27 and TRBJ1-5; D ambiguous. The V end was cut by 5 bases, the J end by 5 bases, with 16 bases between. Germline V gene data show CDR1 as MNHEY and CDR2 as SMNVEV (reference sequence). The CDR3 is 15 amino acids. The CDR3 region is CASSPYQTRDQPQHF. In nucleotides, the CDR3 is TGTGCCAGCAGTCCCTATCAGACCCGCGATCAGCCCCAGCATTTT.

Comment on this clone: At the DNA level, this CDR3 is encoded by other sequences in the same sample as well. The V gene is TRBV5-1, the J gene TRBJ2-3; no reliable D call. Between the trimmed V and J ends, which lost 5 bases and 3 bases, there was a span of 4 bases. Germline V gives CDR1 SGHRS, CDR2 YFSETQ. The CDR3 is 11 amino acids. CDR3 sequence reads: CASSSTDTQYF. The CDR3 region has the DNA TGCGCCAGCAGTTCGACAGATACGCAGTATTTT. Looking up the rest from reference TRBV5-1 and TRBJ2-3 gives the full variable domain: KAGVTQTPRYLIKTRGQQVTLSCSPISGHRSVSWYQQTPGQGLQFLFEYFSETQRNKGNFPGRFSGRQFSNSRSEMNVSTLELGDSALYLCASSSTDTQYFGPGTRLTVL.

There are a few counts of this clone. V and J are TRBV6-5 and TRBJ2-7; possible D gene TRBD1, 6 bases. Trimming pared 6 bases from V and 1 base from J, leaving 10 bases between. There are 13 residues in the CDR3. Germline V gene lookup returns CDR1 MNHEY and CDR2 SVGAGI. In DNA, the CDR3 is TGTGCCAGCAGGTCCGGGACATCCTACGAGCAGTACTTC. Protein sequence: CASRSGTSYEQYF.

This clone occurred a few times. The chain uses TRBV29-1 and TRBJ2-6; D ambiguous. The CDR3 is 14 residues long. Trimming took 4 bases from V and 0 from J, leaving 7 bases between them. Germline CDR1 reads SQVTM; CDR2 reads ANQGSEA. CDR3 DNA: TGCAGCGTTGGCGGCAGCTCTGGGGCCAACGTCCTGACTTTC. Encoded protein: CSVGGSSGANVLTF. Full variable domain (remainder filled in from reference TRBV29-1 and TRBJ2-6): SAVISQKPSRDICQRGTSLTIQCQVDSQVTMMFWYRQQPGQSLTLIATANQGSEATYESGFVIDKFPISRPNLTFSTLTVSNMSPEDSSIYLCSVGGSSGANVLTFGAGSRLTVL.

This clone turned up a few times. The rearrangement uses TRBV7-2 and TRBJ2-2; D not resolved. V gave up 0 bases and J gave up 4 bases, with 6 bases separating them. This CDR3 has 14 amino acids. Germline V gene data show CDR1 as SGHTA and CDR2 as FQGNSA. CDR3 nucleotide sequence: TGTGCCAGCAGCTTAGCGTCGATCACCGGGGAGCTGTTTTTT. This sequence encodes CASSLASITGELFF.

About this clone itself: Different DNA sequences within this sample yield the same CDR3. This rearrangement joins TRBV5-1 to TRBJ2-1; D unclear. V was cut by 5 bases and J by 5 bases, with 5 bases left in between. CDR3 length: 11 amino acids. Germline CDR1 is SGHRS and CDR2 is YFSETQ. CDR3 in amino acids: CASSSDNEQFF. The DNA of the CDR3 is TGCGCCAGCAGTTCAGACAATGAGCAGTTCTTC.

This clone was counted only a few times. The CDR3 bases are TGCAGCGTCGACGGACTAGCGGGGGGAGATACGCAGTATTTT. It specifies CSVDGLAGGDTQYF. J is TRBJ2-3 and V is TRBV29-1; TRBD2 aligns across 14 bases. Germline-derived CDR1 and CDR2 are SQVTM and ANQGSEA. The CDR3 length is 14 residues. After removal of 6 bases from V and 5 bases from J, the junction contained 4 bases not matched to a gene.